Listed below are T cell receptor beta chains from one sample, sequenced in a study of OX40 agonist ivuxolimab in advanced cancers. The table came from immunoSEQ multiplex PCR; TCRdb's copy has only in-frame clones and leaves some out. Of under 80,000 clones in the sample, about 88% were seen once. Material: CD4+ or CD8+ T cells sorted from blood, obtained in a trial of the OX40 agonist ivuxolimab. Receptor source: an adult with an advanced solid tumor such as melanoma, head and neck, liver or kidney cancer. The CDR3 runs from the conserved cysteine through the conserved F or W. Clone size, where shown, is once, few, many, or a class for clones that have expanded.

CARRDRETSGEPQHF,.,TRBV25-1
CASSLGAGVRGETQYF,few,TRBV28
CASSLAVQAGTGAYEQYF,.,TRBV5-1
CASSWDLKETQYF,.,TRBV2
CASSLSQGYYGYTF,.,TRBV27
CASSLALNSPLHF,.,TRBV28
CASSQVGWGTEAFF,.,TRBV6-1
CSATDAEAFF,.,TRBV20-1
CASNSGREQETQYF,few,TRBV2
CASSLGGKRNYGYTF,once,TRBV28
CASSEGGRDGYTF,.,TRBV6-5
CASSFPGTPSSGANVLTF,once,TRBV7-9
CASSLGGTGRYEQYF,.,TRBV5-1
CASSSRVGNEQYF,few,TRBV11-2
CAITSGTGSSYEQYF,.,TRBV10-3
CASSEGQPEETQYF,once,TRBV7-2
CASRTPGTGTYGYTF,.,TRBV6-4
CSVVPRDRGTDTQYF,.,TRBV29-1
CASSSRPDGYGYTF,.,TRBV14
CAWSGLTMNTEAFF,.,TRBV30
CASSEASQGPLNQPQHF,.,TRBV10-3
CASSQDRGTGGEKLFF,.,TRBV4-3
CASYRNTEAFF,.,TRBV28
CASIGPEGYTF,few,TRBV9
CASSDAGRVGEAFF,.,TRBV2
CASSLGTGVSYEQYF,.,TRBV11-3
CAISESAANEQFF,.,TRBV10-3
CASSPRQGRANEKLFF,.,TRBV11-2
CASSGRGRLGSPLHF,.,TRBV9
CATSFRADIQYF,.,TRBV15
CASSTPSGQVAFF,.,TRBV28
CASSQTTGFSNQPQHF,few,TRBV4-2
CASSEFNTVNTEAFF,.,TRBV25-1
CASSPFLRDRGPYSNQPQHF,.,TRBV18
CASNKDLSPSYEQYF,few,TRBV6-1
CASNDGQSTGELFF,.,TRBV5-4
CSVGQGNNSPLHF,.,TRBV29-1
CASSQESGFGQETQYF,.,TRBV4-2
CASSLLGTGNTEAFF,.,TRBV6-5
CARTSSYEQYF,.,TRBV6-1
CASSIPTGGGEQYF,.,TRBV19
CATMDRVNEQYF,.,TRBV6-5
CASSNRGSSGNTIYF,.,TRBV14
CASSLGEGHSVGQPQHF,.,TRBV7-9
CASSEGGRSGNTIYF,.,TRBV6-4
CASSNTGLSGYTF,.,TRBV6-6
CASSSQGAQMTEAFF,.,TRBV5-1
CASSSDSGHTYEQYF,.,TRBV28
CASSQIRGQGARAFF,.,TRBV28
CASSPAGKQYF,.,TRBV14
CASSDSGPNQPQHF,.,TRBV6-1
CASSVTENTEAFF,.,TRBV2
CASSVRGSGANVLTF,.,TRBV9